Shown below are 16 T cell receptor beta chains from a single sample sequenced in a study of blood T cells in healthy people across ages. Primed by a sample-barcoded 5' primer and a J-beta primer mix, a second PCR proceeded for 7 to 11 cycles. TCRdb used MiXCR to reprocess the 5' RACE reads, holding one entry per CDR3 protein. The sample records roughly 650,000 distinct CDR3 sequences, roughly 32% being singletons. Sequenced sample: blood. These receptor sequences come from a woman older than 75 in good health.

Many counts were recorded for this clonotype. The chain links TRBV20-1 to TRBJ1-6; TRBD1 might be the D (6 bases). Germline values: CDR1 DFQATT, CDR2 SNEGSKA (reference sequence). CDR3 length equals 15 residues. V was pared by 5 bases and J by 9 bases, with 20 bases between. The CDR3 DNA reads as TGCAGTGCTTTCCCGGCAGCAGGGGTTAGTTCACCCCTCCACTTT. Translating gives CSAFPAAGVSSPLHF.

This clonotype has ten or more counts. The chain has TRBV29-1 and TRBJ2-5; D tentatively reads TRBD1 or TRBD2 (5 bases each). V was trimmed by 7 bases and J by 1 base, leaving 10 bases between them. CDR1 is SQVTM, CDR2 ANQGSEA, per germline. This CDR3 contains 12 residues. In DNA form, the CDR3 reads TGCAGCGGCCGGGACCTCCAAGAGACCCAGTACTTC. This codes for CSGRDLQETQYF.

Note on this clonotype: At one end the junction does not follow the germline gene, possibly because of a read error. The V call is TRBV5-1, the J call TRBJ1-1, with TRBD1 matching 8 bases. This CDR3 is 15 amino acids long. Germline CDR1 is SGHRS and CDR2 is YFSETQ. CDR3 region: CAGSLRTGIGTEAFF. Here the CDR3 DNA reads TGCGCCGGCAGCTTACGGACAGGGATAGGGACTGAAGCTTTCTTT.

This clonotype was counted a few times. A much larger clone sits a single nucleotide away, making a read error possible. V usage is TRBV6-2 or TRBV6-3 and J usage is TRBJ2-5; the D call may be TRBD1 or TRBD2 (7 bases each). Germline loops: CDR1 MNHEY, CDR2 SVGEGT. The V gene lost 8 bases and the J gene lost 11 bases, with 24 bases spanning the gap. The CDR3 length is 14 residues. CDR3 sequence reads: CASGEGAAYNEQYF. The CDR3 nucleotides read TGTGCCAGCGGGGAGGGGGCCGCCTACAATGAGCAGTACTTC.

The V gene is TRBV7-6, the J gene TRBJ2-6, with 7 bases identical to TRBD1. The V gene end was trimmed by 3 bases and the J gene end by 0 bases; junction bases not matched to a gene: 11. From germline, CDR1 is SGHVS and CDR2 FNYEAQ. The CDR3 contains 19 residues. The CDR3 nucleotides are TGTGCCAGCAGCTTCTTCCCCGGGACAGACGTCTCTGGGGCCAACGTCCTGACTTTC. Translating it yields CASSFFPGTDVSGANVLTF.

This clonotype was seen only a few times. The DNA for the CDR3 is TGCAGTGCTAGAGATCACAGGCCCGGCATCGGCAATCAGCCCCAGCATTTT. This codes for CSARDHRPGIGNQPQHF. The chain carries TRBV20-1 and TRBJ1-5, with D possibly TRBD1 on 5 matching bases. Trimming took off 0 bases at V and 2 bases at J, with 17 bases between the two ends. Germline CDR1 DFQATT, CDR2 SNEGSKA (reference sequence). CDR3 length: 17 amino acids.

This clonotype was found many times. The genes are TRBV15 and TRBJ1-5, with TRBD1 as a possible D gene (6 bases). Trimming took off 5 bases at V and 0 bases at J, with 8 bases between the two ends. Germline values: CDR1 LNHNV, CDR2 YYDKDF (reference sequence). The CDR3 runs to 14 residues. CDR3: CATSGRGSNQPQHF. CDR3 nucleotides: TGTGCCACCAGCGGCAGGGGTAGCAATCAGCCCCAGCATTTT.

Notes on this clonotype: A much more abundant neighbour one base away suggests this may be a read error. The CDR3, as DNA: TGTACCAGCAGTTACGTAAAGGGCCGGAACACTGAAGCTTTCTTT. It translates to CTSSYVKGRNTEAFF. J is TRBJ1-1 and V is TRBV6-5; D gene uncertain. Germline values: CDR1 MNHEY, CDR2 SVGAGI. The CDR3 loop spans 15 amino acids.

Many counts were recorded for this clonotype. V is TRBV12-3 or TRBV12-4 and J is TRBJ2-1; D is uncertain. The CDR3 runs 13 residues. V was cut by 4 bases and J by 5 bases, with 9 bases left in between. The CDR3 region is CASSYTSDNEQFF. Written as DNA, the CDR3 is TGTGCCAGCAGTTACACATCCGACAATGAGCAGTTCTTC.

This chain links TRBV7-9 with TRBJ2-7; 9 nucleotides line up with TRBD2. Germline CDR1 and CDR2: SEHNR and FQNEAQ (reference sequence). This CDR3 spans 15 amino acids. Trimming removed 6 bases from V and 4 bases from J; junction bases left unmatched: 10. CDR3 sequence reads: CASRSTSGRFYEQYF. The CDR3 DNA reads TGTGCCAGCAGGTCGACTAGCGGAAGGTTTTACGAGCAGTACTTC.

This clonotype showed up many times. The chain uses TRBV28 and TRBJ2-5, with TRBD1 identical over 11 bases. Germline V gene sequence: CDR1 MDHEN, CDR2 SYDVKM. Unmatched junction bases numbered 7, after V lost 5 bases and J lost 5 bases. The CDR3 totals 15 residues. In nucleotides, the CDR3 is TGTGCCAGCAGTACGCCGGGACAGGGGGGGGAGACCCAGTACTTC. It yields the protein CASSTPGQGGETQYF.

The chain is built from TRBV7-2 and TRBJ1-1, with 7 bases fitting TRBD1. With V trimmed by 2 bases and J by 4 bases, 4 bases remained unmatched. Germline CDR1 reads SGHTA; CDR2 reads FQGNSA. The CDR3 sequence is 14 residues long. CDR3 residues: CASSLKTGVTEAFF. CDR3 in DNA: TGTGCCAGCAGCTTAAAAACAGGGGTCACTGAAGCTTTCTTT.

The table lists this clonotype with a few counts. The CDR3 DNA is TGTGCCACCAGCATTGGGACAGATTACCAAGCTTTCTTT. Its translation is CATSIGTDYQAFF. The chain is built from TRBV15 and TRBJ1-1; 7 bases match TRBD1. The CDR3 runs to 13 residues. Germline assignment: CDR1 LNHNV and CDR2 YYDKDF (reference sequence). Unmatched junction bases numbered 8, after V lost 4 bases and J lost 9 bases.

This chain uses TRBV5-5 with TRBJ2-3; 10 bases line up with TRBD2. The CDR3 length is 15 residues. J was trimmed by 7 bases and V by 4 bases; bases with no gene match: 9. Germline V gene lookup returns CDR1 SGHKS and CDR2 YYEKEE (reference sequence). CDR3 DNA sequence: TGTGCCAGCAGCCGGACTAGCGGACCAGATAATACGCAGTATTTT. As protein: CASSRTSGPDNTQYF.

At least ten counts were recorded for this clonotype. The gene calls are TRBV30 and TRBJ2-1; D is unresolved. Germline lookup yields CDR1 GTSNPN and CDR2 SVGIG (reference sequence). The CDR3 has 11 amino acids. V dropped 2 bases and J dropped 7 bases, with 6 bases sitting between them. CDR3 nucleotide sequence: TGTGCCTGGAGTTTGGCAAATGAGCAGTTCTTC. Translating gives CAWSLANEQFF.

This clonotype was counted a few times. The chain recombines TRBV20-1 with TRBJ1-1, with TRBD1 as a possible D gene (5 bases). The CDR3 spans 16 residues. CDR1 DFQATT and CDR2 SNEGSKA come from the germline V gene (reference sequence). V was cut by 1 base and J by 0 bases, with 15 bases left in between. CDR3 amino acids: CSARAFPAGLNTEAFF. The CDR3 coding sequence is TGCAGTGCTAGAGCCTTCCCGGCGGGGCTGAACACTGAAGCTTTCTTT.